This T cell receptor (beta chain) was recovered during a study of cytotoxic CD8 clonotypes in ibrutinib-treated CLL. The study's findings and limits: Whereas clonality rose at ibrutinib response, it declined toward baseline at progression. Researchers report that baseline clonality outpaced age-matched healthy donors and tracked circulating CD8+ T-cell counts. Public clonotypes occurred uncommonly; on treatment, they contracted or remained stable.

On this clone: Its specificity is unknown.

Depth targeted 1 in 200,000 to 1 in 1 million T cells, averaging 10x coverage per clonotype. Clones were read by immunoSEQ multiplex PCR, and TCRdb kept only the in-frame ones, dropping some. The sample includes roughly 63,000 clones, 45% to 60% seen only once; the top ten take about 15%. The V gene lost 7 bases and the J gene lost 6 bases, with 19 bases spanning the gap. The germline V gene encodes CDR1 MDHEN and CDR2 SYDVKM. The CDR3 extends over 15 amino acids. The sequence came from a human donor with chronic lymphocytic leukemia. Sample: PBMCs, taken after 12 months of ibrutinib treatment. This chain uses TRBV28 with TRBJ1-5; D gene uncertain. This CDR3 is CASTQGGGRGQPQHF. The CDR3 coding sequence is TGTGCCAGCACGCAAGGAGGAGGACGGGGTCAGCCCCAGCATTTT.